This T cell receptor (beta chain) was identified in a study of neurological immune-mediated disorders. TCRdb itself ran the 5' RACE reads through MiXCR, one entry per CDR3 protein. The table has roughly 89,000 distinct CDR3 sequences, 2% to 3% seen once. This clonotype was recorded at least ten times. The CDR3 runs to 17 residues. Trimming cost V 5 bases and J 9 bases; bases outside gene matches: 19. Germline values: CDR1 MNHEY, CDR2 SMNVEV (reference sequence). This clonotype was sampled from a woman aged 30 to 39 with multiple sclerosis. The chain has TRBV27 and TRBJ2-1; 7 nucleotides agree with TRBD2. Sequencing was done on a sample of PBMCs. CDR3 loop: CASSPLRKGGQTVEQFF. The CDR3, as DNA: TGTGCCAGCAGTCCTTTGAGGAAGGGAGGGCAAACAGTTGAGCAGTTCTTC.